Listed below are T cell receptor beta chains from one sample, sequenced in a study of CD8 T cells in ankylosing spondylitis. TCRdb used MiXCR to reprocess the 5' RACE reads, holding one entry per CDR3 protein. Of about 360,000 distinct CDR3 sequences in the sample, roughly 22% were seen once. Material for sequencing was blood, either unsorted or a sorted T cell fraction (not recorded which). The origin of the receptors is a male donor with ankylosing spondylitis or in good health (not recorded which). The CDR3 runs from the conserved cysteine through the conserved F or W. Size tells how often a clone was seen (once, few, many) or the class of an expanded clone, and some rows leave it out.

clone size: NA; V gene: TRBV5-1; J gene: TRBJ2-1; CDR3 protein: CASSPSLAGSYNEQFF
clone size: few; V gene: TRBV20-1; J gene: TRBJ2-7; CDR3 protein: CSARMQGFHEQYF
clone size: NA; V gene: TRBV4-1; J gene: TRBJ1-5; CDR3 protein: CASSQDTMGNQPQHF
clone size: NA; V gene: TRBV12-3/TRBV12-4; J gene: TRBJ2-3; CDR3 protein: CASTGLAGVKDTQYF
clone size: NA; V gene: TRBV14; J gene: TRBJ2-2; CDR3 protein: CASSQITGANTGELFF
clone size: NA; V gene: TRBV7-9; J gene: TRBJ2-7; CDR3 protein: CASSLQGFEQYF
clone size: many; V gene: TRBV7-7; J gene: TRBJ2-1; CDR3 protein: CASSQGLDNEQFF
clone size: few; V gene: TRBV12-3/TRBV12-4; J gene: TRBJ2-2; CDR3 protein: CASSPTGPPGELFF
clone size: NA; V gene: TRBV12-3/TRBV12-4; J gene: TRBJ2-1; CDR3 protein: CASSMGLAGISYNEQFF
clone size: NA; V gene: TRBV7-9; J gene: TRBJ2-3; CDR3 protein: CASSRAGGPTDTQYF
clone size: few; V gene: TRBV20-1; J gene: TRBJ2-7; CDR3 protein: CSARSLGAYEQYF
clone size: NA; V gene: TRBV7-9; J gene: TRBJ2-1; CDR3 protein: CASSLALGREQFF
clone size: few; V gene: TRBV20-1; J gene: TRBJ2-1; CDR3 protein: CSGGGTWSEQFF
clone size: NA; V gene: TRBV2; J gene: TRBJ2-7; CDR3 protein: CASNRDPSYEQYF
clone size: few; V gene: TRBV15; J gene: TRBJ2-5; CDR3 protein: CATSRDQERGQETQYF
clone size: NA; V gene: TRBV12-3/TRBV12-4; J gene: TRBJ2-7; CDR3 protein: CASSSTAFYEQYF
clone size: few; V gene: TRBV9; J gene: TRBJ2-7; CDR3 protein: CASSGLQGGKQYF
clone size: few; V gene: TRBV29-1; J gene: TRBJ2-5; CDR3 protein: CSVRTQNQETQYF
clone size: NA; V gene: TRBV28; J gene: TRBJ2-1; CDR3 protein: CASSTSGMATEQFF
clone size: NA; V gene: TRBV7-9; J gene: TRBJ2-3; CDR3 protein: CASSPPPRTSPDTQYF
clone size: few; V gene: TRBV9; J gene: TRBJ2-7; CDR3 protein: CASSVGQGAFEYEQYF
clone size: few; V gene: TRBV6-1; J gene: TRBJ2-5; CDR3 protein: CASSILGVGETQYF